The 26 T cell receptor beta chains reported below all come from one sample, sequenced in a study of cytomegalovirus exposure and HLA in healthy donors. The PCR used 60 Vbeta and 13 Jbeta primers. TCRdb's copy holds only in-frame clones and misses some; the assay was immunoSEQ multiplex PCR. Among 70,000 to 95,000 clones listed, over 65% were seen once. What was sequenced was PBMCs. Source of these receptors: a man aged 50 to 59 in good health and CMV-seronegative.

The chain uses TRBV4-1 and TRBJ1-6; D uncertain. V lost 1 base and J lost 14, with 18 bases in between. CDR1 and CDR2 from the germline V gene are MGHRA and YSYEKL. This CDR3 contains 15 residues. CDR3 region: CASSQASMGDYTLHF. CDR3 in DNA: TGCGCCAGCAGCCAAGCGTCCATGGGCGACTACACCCTCCACTTT.

The CDR3 region is CASSYRQGDEQYF. The DNA of the CDR3 is TGTGCCAGCAGCTATCGACAGGGGGACGAGCAGTACTTC. V gene TRBV11-2 combines with J gene TRBJ2-7; 9 bases line up with TRBD1. The CDR3 spans 13 residues. Germline CDR1 is SGHAT and CDR2 is FQNNGV. Trimming at V came to 4 bases and at J to 5 bases, leaving 3 bases not matched to a gene.

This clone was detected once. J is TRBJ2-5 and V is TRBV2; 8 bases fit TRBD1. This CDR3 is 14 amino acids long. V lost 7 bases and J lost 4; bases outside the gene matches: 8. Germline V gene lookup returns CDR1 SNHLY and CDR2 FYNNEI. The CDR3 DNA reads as TGTGCCAGCATGCGACAGGGGAATTCAGAGACCCAGTACTTC. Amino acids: CASMRQGNSETQYF.

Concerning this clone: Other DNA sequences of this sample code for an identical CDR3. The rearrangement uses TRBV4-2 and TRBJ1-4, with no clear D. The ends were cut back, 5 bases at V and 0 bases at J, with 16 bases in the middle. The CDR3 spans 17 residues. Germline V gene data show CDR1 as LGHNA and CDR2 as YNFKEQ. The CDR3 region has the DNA TGTGCCAGCAGCTCCTACCGGGGAGGAACAACTAATGAAAAACTGTTTTTT. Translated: CASSSYRGGTTNEKLFF.

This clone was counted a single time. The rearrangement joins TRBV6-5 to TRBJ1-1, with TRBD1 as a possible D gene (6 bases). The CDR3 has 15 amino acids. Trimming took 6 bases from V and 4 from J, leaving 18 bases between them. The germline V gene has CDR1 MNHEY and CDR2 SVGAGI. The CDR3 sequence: CASRIQGVGSTEAFF. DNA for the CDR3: TGTGCCAGCAGGATACAGGGCGTGGGGAGCACTGAAGCTTTCTTT.

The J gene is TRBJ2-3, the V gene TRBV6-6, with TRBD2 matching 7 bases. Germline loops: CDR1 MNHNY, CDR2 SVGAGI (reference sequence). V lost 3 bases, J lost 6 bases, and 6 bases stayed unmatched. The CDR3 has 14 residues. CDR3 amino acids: CASSYGGGRDTQYF. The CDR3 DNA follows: TGTGCCAGCAGTTATGGGGGAGGGCGGGATACGCAGTATTTT.

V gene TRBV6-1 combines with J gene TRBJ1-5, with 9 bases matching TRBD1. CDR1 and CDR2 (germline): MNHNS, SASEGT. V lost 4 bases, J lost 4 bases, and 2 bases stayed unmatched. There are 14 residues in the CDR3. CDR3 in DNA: TGTGCCAGCAGTGCCGGGACAGGGAATCAGCCCCAGCATTTT. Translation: CASSAGTGNQPQHF.

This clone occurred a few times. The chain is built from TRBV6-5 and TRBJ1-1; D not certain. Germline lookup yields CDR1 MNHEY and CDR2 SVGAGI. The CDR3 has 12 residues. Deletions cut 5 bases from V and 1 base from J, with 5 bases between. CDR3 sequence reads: CASSGRNTEAFF. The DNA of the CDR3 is TGTGCCAGCAGTGGGAGGAACACTGAAGCTTTCTTT.

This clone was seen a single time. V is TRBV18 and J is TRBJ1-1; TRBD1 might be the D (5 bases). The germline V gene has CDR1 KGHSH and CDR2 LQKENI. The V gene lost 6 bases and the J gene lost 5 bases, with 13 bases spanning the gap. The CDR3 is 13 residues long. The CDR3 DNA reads TGTGCCAGCTCGCCGACAGACCGGACTGAAGCTTTCTTT. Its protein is CASSPTDRTEAFF.

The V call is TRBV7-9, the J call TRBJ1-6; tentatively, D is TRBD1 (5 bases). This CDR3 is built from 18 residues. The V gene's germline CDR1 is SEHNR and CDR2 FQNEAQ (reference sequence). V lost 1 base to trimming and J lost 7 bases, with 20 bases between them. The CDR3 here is CASSLDAGVWGTNSPLHF. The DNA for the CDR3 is TGTGCCAGCAGCTTAGATGCGGGGGTATGGGGTACCAATTCACCCCTCCACTTT.

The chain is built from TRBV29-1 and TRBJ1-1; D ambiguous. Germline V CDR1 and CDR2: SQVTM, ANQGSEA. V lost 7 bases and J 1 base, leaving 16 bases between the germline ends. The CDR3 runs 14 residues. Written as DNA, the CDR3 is TGCAGCGCCCGTGGCCCCGATTGGAACACTGAAGCTTTCTTT. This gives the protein CSARGPDWNTEAFF.

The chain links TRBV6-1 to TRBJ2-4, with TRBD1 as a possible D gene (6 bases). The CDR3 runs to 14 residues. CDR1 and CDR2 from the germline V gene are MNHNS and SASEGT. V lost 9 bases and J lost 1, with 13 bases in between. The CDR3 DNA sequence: TGTGCCAGTTTACAGGGTTCGGCCAAAAACATTCAGTACTTC. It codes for CASLQGSAKNIQYF.

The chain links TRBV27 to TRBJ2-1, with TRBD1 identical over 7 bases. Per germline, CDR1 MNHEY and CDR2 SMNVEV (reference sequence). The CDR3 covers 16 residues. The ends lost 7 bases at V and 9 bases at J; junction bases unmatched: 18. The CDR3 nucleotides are TGTGCCAGCACTGACCGGACAGGCGCCTGGTTCGGTGAGCAGTTCTTC. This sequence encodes CASTDRTGAWFGEQFF.

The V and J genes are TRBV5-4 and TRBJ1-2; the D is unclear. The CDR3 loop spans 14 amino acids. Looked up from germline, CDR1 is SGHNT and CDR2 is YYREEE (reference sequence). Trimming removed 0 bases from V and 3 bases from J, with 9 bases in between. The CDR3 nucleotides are TGTGCCAGCAGCTTGGGGAAGAGGGACTATGGCTACACCTTC. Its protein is CASSLGKRDYGYTF.

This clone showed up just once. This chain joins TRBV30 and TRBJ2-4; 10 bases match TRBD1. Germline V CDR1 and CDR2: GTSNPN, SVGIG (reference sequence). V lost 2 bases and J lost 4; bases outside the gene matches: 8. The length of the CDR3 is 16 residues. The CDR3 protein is CAWSTGTGVRKNIQYF. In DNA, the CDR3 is TGTGCCTGGAGTACCGGGACAGGGGTGCGGAAAAACATTCAGTACTTC. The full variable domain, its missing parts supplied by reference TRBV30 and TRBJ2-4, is SQTIHQWPATLVQPVGSPLSLECTVEGTSNPNLYWYRQAAGRGLQLLFYSVGIGQISSEVPQNLSASRPQDRQFILSSKKLLLSDSGFYLCAWSTGTGVRKNIQYFGAGTRLSVL.

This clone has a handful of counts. DNA of the CDR3: TGTGCCAGCAGTTACTCGGAGGGTCAGCCCCAGCATTTT. Encoded protein: CASSYSEGQPQHF. The V call is TRBV6-5, the J call TRBJ1-5; no clear D. This CDR3 has 13 amino acids. V was pared by 0 bases and J by 6 bases, with 6 bases between. Germline-derived CDR1 and CDR2 are MNHEY and SVGAGI.

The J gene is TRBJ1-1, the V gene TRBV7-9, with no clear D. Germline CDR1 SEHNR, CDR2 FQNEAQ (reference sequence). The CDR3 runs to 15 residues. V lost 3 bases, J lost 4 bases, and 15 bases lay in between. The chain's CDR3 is CASSLAGRRGTEAFF. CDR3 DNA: TGTGCCAGCAGCTTGGCGGGGAGACGAGGCACTGAAGCTTTCTTT.

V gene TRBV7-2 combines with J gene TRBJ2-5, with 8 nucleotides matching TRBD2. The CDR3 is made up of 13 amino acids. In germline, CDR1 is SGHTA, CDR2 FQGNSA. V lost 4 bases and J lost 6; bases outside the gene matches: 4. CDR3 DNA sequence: TGTGCCAGCAGCTCGGGACTAGGAAAGACCCAGTACTTC. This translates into CASSSGLGKTQYF.

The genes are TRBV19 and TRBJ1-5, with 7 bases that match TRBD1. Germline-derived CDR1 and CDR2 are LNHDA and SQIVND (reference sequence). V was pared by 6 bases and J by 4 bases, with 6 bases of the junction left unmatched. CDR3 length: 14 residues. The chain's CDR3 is CASSPQQGNQPQHF. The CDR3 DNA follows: TGTGCCAGTAGCCCACAACAGGGGAATCAGCCCCAGCATTTT.

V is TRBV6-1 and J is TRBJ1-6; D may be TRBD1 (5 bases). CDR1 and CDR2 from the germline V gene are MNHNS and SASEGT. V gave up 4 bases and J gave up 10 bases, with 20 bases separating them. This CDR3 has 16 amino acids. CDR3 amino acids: CASSGRGGGLESPLHF. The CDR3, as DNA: TGTGCCAGCAGTGGTAGGGGAGGAGGGCTAGAATCACCCCTCCACTTT.

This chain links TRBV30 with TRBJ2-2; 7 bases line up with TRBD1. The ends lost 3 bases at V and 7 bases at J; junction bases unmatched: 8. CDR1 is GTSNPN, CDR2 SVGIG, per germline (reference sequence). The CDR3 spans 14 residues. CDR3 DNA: TGTGCCTGGAGCGAAGGGGGCTTAGGCGGGGAGCTGTTTTTT. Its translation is CAWSEGGLGGELFF.

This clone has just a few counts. This CDR3 is CASSGDSLNSPLHF. The DNA of the CDR3 is TGTGCCAGTAGTGGGGACAGCCTTAATTCACCCCTCCACTTT. The chain carries TRBV19 and TRBJ1-6, with 7 bases fitting TRBD1. There are 14 residues in the CDR3. Trimming removed 5 bases from V and 6 bases from J; junction bases left unmatched: 4. CDR1 is LNHDA and CDR2 is SQIVND in the germline V gene (reference sequence).

CDR3 loop: CASMGQGYEQYF. DNA for the CDR3: TGTGCCAGCATGGGACAGGGCTACGAGCAGTACTTC. This sequence joins TRBV27 and TRBJ2-7; 9 nucleotides line up with TRBD1. This CDR3 contains 12 residues. The germline CDR1 and CDR2 sequences are MNHEY and SMNVEV (reference sequence). V was pared by 7 bases and J by 3 bases, with 1 base of the junction left unmatched.

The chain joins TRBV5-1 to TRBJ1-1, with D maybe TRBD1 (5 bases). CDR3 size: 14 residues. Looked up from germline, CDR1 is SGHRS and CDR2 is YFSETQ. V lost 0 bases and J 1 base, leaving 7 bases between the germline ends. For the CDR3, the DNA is TGCGCCAGCAGCTTGGAAGGGGCGAACACTGAAGCTTTCTTT. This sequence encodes CASSLEGANTEAFF.

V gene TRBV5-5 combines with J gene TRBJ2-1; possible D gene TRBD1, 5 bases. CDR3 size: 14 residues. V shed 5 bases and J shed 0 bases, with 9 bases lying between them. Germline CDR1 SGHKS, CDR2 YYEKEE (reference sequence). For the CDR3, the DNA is TGTGCCAGCAGTGGGGCTGACTCCTACAATGAGCAGTTCTTC. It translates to CASSGADSYNEQFF.

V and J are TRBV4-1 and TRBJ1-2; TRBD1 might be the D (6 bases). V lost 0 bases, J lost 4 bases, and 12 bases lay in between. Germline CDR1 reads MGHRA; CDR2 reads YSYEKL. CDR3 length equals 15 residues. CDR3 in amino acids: CASSQEKLGGYGYTF. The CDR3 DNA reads TGCGCCAGCAGCCAAGAGAAATTAGGGGGCTATGGCTACACCTTC.